These 4 T cell receptor beta chains were sequenced from one sample in a study of T cell repertoires in cytomegalovirus infection. TCRdb redid the calling of the reads with MiXCR, one entry per CDR3 protein. The sample includes roughly 500,000 distinct CDR3 sequences, 30% to 40% of them seen just once. No antigens are known for them. The sample was cultured PBMCs, taken from culture after CMV antigen stimulation. Receptors were obtained from a human donor in good health (CMV status not recorded). Some clones in this sample may be carry-over from other donors' samples.

This clonotype was seen more than once but under ten times. The rearrangement joins TRBV7-2 to TRBJ1-1, with 9 bases matching TRBD1. There are 15 residues in the CDR3. The V segment lost 5 bases and the J segment 1 base; nucleotides outside the gene matches: 5. The germline CDR1 and CDR2 sequences are SGHTA and FQGNSA. The CDR3 here is CASSVGTGPNTEAFF. The CDR3 DNA reads TGTGCCAGCAGCGTCGGGACAGGGCCGAACACTGAAGCTTTCTTT.

This clonotype was detected ten times or more. The chain links TRBV19 to TRBJ1-5; D is uncertain. V was shortened by 9 bases and J by 4 bases, with 22 bases between the two germline ends. CDR1 is LNHDA, CDR2 SQIVND, per germline (reference sequence). CDR3 length: 16 residues. CDR3 region: CASSGRRFQGNQPQHF. The CDR3 region has the DNA TGTGCCAGCTCTGGTCGCAGGTTCCAAGGTAATCAGCCCCAGCATTTT.

V gene TRBV25-1 combines with J gene TRBJ2-7; 7 nucleotides line up with TRBD2. The J segment lost 4 bases and the V segment lost 4 bases, leaving 10 bases of the junction unmatched. Germline V gives CDR1 MGHDK, CDR2 SYGVNS. This CDR3 spans 15 amino acids. CDR3 bases: TGTGCCAGCAGTGTATTTGGGGACTACCAATACGAGCAGTACTTC. Protein sequence: CASSVFGDYQYEQYF.

Only a few counts were recorded for this clonotype. The gene calls are TRBV4-1 and TRBJ1-2; D not resolved. Germline lookup yields CDR1 MGHRA and CDR2 YSYEKL. The CDR3 is made up of 13 amino acids. Trimming took off 4 bases at V and 6 bases at J, with 12 bases between the two ends. The CDR3 loop reads CASSLGPGDGYTF. CDR3 DNA: TGCGCCAGCAGCCTCGGGCCCGGGGATGGCTACACCTTC.